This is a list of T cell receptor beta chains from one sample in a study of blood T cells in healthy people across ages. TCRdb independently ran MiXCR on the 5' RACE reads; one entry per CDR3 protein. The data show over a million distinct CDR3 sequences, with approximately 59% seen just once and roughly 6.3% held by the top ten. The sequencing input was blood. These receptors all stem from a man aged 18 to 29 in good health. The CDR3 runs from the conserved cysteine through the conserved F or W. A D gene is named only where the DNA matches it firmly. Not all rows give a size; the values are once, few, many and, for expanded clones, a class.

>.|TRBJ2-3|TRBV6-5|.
TGTGCCAGCAGTTCCCAGGGGTACGCAGATACGCAGTATTTT
CASSSQGYADTQYF
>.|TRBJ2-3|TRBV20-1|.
TGCAGTGCTAGGAGCCTGGTTGGCACAGATACGCAGTATTTT
CSARSLVGTDTQYF
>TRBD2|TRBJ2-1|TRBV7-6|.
TGTGCCAGCAGCATAAGCGGGGGGACCTCCTCCTACAATGAGCAGTTCTTC
CASSISGGTSSYNEQFF
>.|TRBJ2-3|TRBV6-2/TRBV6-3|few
TGTGCCAGCAGTTCCAAGACTCCGAGCACAGATACGCAGTATTTT
CASSSKTPSTDTQYF
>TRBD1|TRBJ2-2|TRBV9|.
TGTGCCAGCAGCGTTGTAGGGGGCGATAGGACCGGGGAGCTGTTTTTT
CASSVVGGDRTGELFF
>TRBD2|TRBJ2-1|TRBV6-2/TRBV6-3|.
TGTGCCAGCCGAGCGGGAGCCATCGCGGATGAGCAGTTCTTC
CASRAGAIADEQFF
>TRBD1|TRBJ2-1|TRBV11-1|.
TGTGCCAGCAGCTCCGGGACAGGGGTCCTCAATGAGCAGTTCTTC
CASSSGTGVLNEQFF
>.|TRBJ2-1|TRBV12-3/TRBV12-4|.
TGTGCCAGCAGTAATTCGGGGGGCCGGTCGGATGAGCAGTTCTTC
CASSNSGGRSDEQFF
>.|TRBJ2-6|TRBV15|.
TGTGCCACCAGCGGCGGAACCGGGGCCAACGTCCTGACTTTC
CATSGGTGANVLTF
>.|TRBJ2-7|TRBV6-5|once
TGTGCCAGCAGTTACCGGGCGGGGACCTTCTACGAGCAGTACTTC
CASSYRAGTFYEQYF
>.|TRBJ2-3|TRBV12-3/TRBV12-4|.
TGTGCCAGCAGCCCAGCAATAGCGGCGCTTAGCACAGATACGCAGTATTTT
CASSPAIAALSTDTQYF
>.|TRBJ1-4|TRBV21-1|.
TGTGCCAGCAGCAAAACTCAGGGGGCCCCCTTTACTAATGAAAAACTGTTTTTT
CASSKTQGAPFTNEKLFF
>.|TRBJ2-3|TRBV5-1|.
TGCGCCAGCAGCTATCCAGACAGGCCGACTAGCACAGATACGCAGTATTTT
CASSYPDRPTSTDTQYF
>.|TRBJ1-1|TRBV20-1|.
TGCAGTGCTGCCCAGGAGAACACTGAAGCTTTCTTT
CSAAQENTEAFF
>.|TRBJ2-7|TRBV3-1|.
TGTGCCAGCAGCCTATACAGTCATCCGGACTACGAGCAGTACTTC
CASSLYSHPDYEQYF
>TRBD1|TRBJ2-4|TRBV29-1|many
TGCAGCGCCGAGACAGGGCTCAGGCAGTACTTC
CSAETGLRQYF
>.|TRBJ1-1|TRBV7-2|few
TGTGCCAGCAGCAAAGAGTGGACGGGAAGTACTGAAGCTTTCTTT
CASSKEWTGSTEAFF
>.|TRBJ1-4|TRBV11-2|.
TGTGCCAGCAGCTTAGATCGAGTCGGAAAACTGTTTTTT
CASSLDRVGKLFF
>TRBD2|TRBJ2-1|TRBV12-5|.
TGTGCTAGTGGTTTGGTACCCCCACTAGCGGCTGAGCAGTTCTTC
CASGLVPPLAAEQFF
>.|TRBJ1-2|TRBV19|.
TGTGCCAGTAGTCTCTCGACAGGAATCCTTGGCTACACCTTC
CASSLSTGILGYTF
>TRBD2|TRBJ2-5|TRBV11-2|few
TGTGCCAGCAGCTGGACTAGCGGGAGGCTGGAGACCCAGTACTTC
CASSWTSGRLETQYF
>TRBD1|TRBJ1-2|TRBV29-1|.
TGCAGCGCTGTGGGGCAGGGGGGTAAGGCTAACTATGGCTACACCTTC
CSAVGQGGKANYGYTF
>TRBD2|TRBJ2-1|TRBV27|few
TGTGCCAGCCTAAAACTAAGCGGGGGGTACAATGAGCAGTTCTTC
CASLKLSGGYNEQFF
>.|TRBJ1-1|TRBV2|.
TGTGCCAGCACAGGACAGATGAACACTGAAGCTTTCTTT
CASTGQMNTEAFF
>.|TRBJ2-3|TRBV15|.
TGTGCCACCAGCAAAGGGAAAAGACAGGGCACAGATACGCAGTATTTT
CATSKGKRQGTDTQYF
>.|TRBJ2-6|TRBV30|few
TGTGCCTGGAGAGACCTGGTCTCTGGGGCCAACGTCCTGACTTTC
CAWRDLVSGANVLTF
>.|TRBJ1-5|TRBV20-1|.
TGCAGTGCTAAGTCGTGGGAGGATTTGGGTCAGCCCCAGCATTTT
CSAKSWEDLGQPQHF
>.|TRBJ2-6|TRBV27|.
TGTGCCAGCTCGACCTTAATAGTCTCCGGGGCCAACGTCCTGACTTTC
CASSTLIVSGANVLTF
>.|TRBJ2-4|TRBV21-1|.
TGTGCCAGCAGCAAAGGAGGGGATCGCAGGGATTGTTGTGAGACCAAAGACATTCAGTACTTC
CASSKGGDRRDCCETKDIQYF
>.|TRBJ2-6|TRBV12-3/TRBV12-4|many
TGTGCCAGCAGTTATCTACGAGATTCTGGGGCCAACGTCCTGACTTTC
CASSYLRDSGANVLTF
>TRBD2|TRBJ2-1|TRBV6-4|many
TGTGCCAGCAGTGATCAATATAGCGGGGGGGGCAATGAGCAGTTCTTC
CASSDQYSGGGNEQFF
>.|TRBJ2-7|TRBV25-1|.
TGTGCCAGCAGTGAATTGGTCAGTACCTACGAGCAGTACTTC
CASSELVSTYEQYF
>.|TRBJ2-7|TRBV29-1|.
TGCAGCGTTGGACCAGCAGGGGACGACGAGCAGTACTTC
CSVGPAGDDEQYF
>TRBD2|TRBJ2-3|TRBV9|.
TGTGCCAGCAGCCCACCAGTAGGGACTAGCGGGGGACGTAGCACAGATACGCAGTATTTT
CASSPPVGTSGGRSTDTQYF
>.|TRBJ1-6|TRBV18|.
TGTGCCAGCTCACTTACCGGGACCCCGTCGGGCTCACCCCTCCACTTT
CASSLTGTPSGSPLHF
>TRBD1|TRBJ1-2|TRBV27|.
TGTGCCACTTGGACAGGGGGCTACTATGGCTACACCTTC
CATWTGGYYGYTF
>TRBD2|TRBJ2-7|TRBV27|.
TGTGCCAGCAGTTTACTGGGACTAGCGAGTTACGAGCAGTACTTC
CASSLLGLASYEQYF
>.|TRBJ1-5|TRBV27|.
TGTGCCAGCAGTTTGGCGGTCCGGGGGCAGCCCCAGCATTTT
CASSLAVRGQPQHF